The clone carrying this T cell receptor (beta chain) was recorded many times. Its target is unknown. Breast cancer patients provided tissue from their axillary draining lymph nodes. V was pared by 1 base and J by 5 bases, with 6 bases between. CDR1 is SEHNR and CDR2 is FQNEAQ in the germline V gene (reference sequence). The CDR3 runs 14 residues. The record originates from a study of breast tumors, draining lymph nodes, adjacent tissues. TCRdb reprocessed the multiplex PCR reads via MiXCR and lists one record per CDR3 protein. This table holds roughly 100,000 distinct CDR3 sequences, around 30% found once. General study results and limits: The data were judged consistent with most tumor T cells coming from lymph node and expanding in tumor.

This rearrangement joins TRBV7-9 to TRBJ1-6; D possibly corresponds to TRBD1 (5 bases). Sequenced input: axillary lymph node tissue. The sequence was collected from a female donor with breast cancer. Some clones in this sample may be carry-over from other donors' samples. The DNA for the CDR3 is TGTGCCAGCAGCTTAGGGGGGGATAATTCACCCCTCCACTTT. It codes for CASSLGGDNSPLHF.